These 10 T cell receptor beta chains came from one sample sequenced in a study of T cell responses to AZD1222 COVID-19 vaccine. Sequencing used immunoSEQ multiplex PCR; TCRdb keeps in-frame clones, though not all of them. The profile shows some 150,000 clones, about nine tenths of them singletons. The sample consisted of peripheral blood, taken on day 0 of AZD1222 vaccination. These receptors originate from an adult in good health.

V and J are TRBV28 and TRBJ2-7; D is unclear. Germline V CDR1 and CDR2: MDHEN, SYDVKM. The germline V and J ends were trimmed by 7 bases and 2 bases, with 9 bases remaining between them. The CDR3 contains 12 residues. The CDR3 protein is CASKGRAYEQYF. The CDR3 DNA is TGTGCCAGCAAGGGAAGGGCCTACGAGCAGTACTTC.

The chain links TRBV11-2 to TRBJ2-3, with a tentative D call TRBD1 (6 bases). V lost 4 bases, J lost 4 bases, and 12 bases lay in between. From germline, CDR1 is SGHAT and CDR2 FQNNGV. The CDR3 runs to 14 residues. The CDR3 bases are TGTGCCAGCAGCTCCTCCGCAGGGGCAGATACGCAGTATTTT. The encoded protein is CASSSSAGADTQYF.

The rearrangement links TRBV20-1 to TRBJ1-6, with D maybe TRBD1 (6 bases). With 3 bases removed from V and 6 bases from J, the gap between germline ends came to 18 bases. The CDR3 loop spans 16 amino acids. The germline V gene encodes CDR1 DFQATT and CDR2 SNEGSKA (reference sequence). CDR3 in DNA: TGCAGTGCTAGTCGAGGCAGGGGCCGGATTAATTCACCCCTCCACTTT. It is translated as CSASRGRGRINSPLHF.

The genes are TRBV4-3 and TRBJ2-2, with 10 bases fitting TRBD2. Germline V gives CDR1 LGHNA, CDR2 YSLEER. V dropped 3 bases and J dropped 1; count of bases not matched to a gene: 2. This CDR3 spans 16 amino acids. CDR3 in amino acids: CASSHWTSGNTGELFF. For the CDR3, the DNA is TGCGCCAGCAGCCATTGGACTAGCGGGAACACCGGGGAGCTGTTTTTT.

The chain links TRBV30 to TRBJ1-5; 7 bases are shared with TRBD1. The CDR3 covers 15 residues. Looked up from germline, CDR1 is GTSNPN and CDR2 is SVGIG (reference sequence). The trim removed 2 bases at V and 0 bases at J, leaving 4 bases unmatched. CDR3: CAWSPGTVSNQPQHF. The CDR3 nucleotides read TGTGCCTGGAGTCCTGGGACAGTTAGCAATCAGCCCCAGCATTTT. Combining the CDR3 with reference TRBV30 and TRBJ1-5 gives the whole variable domain SQTIHQWPATLVQPVGSPLSLECTVEGTSNPNLYWYRQAAGRGLQLLFYSVGIGQISSEVPQNLSASRPQDRQFILSSKKLLLSDSGFYLCAWSPGTVSNQPQHFGDGTRLSIL.

CDR3: CASSAVRELFF. The DNA of the CDR3 is TGCGCCAGCAGCGCAGTGAGGGAACTGTTTTTT. The chain joins TRBV10-1 to TRBJ1-4; D is unclear. The CDR3 is 11 residues long. Germline loops: CDR1 WNHNN, CDR2 SYGVQD (reference sequence). The germline V and J ends were trimmed by 6 bases and 12 bases, with 11 bases remaining between them.

This clone has just one count. The CDR3 sequence is CASSKRRDPRKKNRNTEAFF. The CDR3 DNA reads TGTGCCAGCAGCAAAAGACGGGACCCTAGGAAAAAAAACCGGAACACTGAAGCTTTCTTT. This rearrangement joins TRBV21-1 to TRBJ1-1. TRBV21-1 is a known pseudogene. This CDR3 comprises 20 residues.

The chain joins TRBV28 to TRBJ2-3, with TRBD2 matching over 9 bases. Germline V gives CDR1 MDHEN, CDR2 SYDVKM. This CDR3 is built from 15 residues. Trimming cost V 11 bases and J 4 bases; bases outside gene matches: 13. In nucleotides, the CDR3 is TGTGCCGGCGCCGTGACTAGCGGAGGGGCAGATACGCAGTATTTT. Amino acids: CAGAVTSGGADTQYF.

V usage is TRBV4-2 and J usage is TRBJ1-6, with 10 bases matching TRBD1. The V and J ends lost 2 bases and 3 bases, in that order; junction bases with no gene match: 1. This CDR3 comprises 16 residues. CDR1 and CDR2 (germline): LGHNA, YNFKEQ. CDR3 residues: CASSQRDRGYNSPLHF. The CDR3 nucleotides read TGTGCCAGCAGCCAACGGGACAGGGGCTATAATTCACCCCTCCACTTT.

The chain combines TRBV6-4 with TRBJ2-3; D possibly corresponds to TRBD1 (6 bases). CDR1 and CDR2 from the germline V gene are MRHNA and SNTAGT. This CDR3 spans 13 amino acids. Trimming left V 6 bases short and J 3 bases short, with 10 bases between. CDR3 sequence: CASSEQGTDTQYF. The DNA for the CDR3 is TGTGCCAGCAGCGAACAGGGAACAGATACGCAGTATTTT.